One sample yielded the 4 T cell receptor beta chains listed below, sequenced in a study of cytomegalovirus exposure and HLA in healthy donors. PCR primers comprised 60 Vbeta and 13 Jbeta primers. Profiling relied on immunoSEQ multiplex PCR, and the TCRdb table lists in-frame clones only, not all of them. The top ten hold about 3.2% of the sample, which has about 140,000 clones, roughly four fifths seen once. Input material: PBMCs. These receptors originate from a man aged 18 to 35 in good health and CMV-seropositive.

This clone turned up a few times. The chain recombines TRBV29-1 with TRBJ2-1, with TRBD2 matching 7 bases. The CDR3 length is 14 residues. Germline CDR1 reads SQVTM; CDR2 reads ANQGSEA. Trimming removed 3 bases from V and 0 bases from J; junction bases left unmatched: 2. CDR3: CSVEGGSSYNEQFF. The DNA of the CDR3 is TGCAGCGTTGAGGGCGGGAGCTCCTACAATGAGCAGTTCTTC.

CDR3 loop: CASSKFRRQGWGGNQPQHF. The CDR3 coding sequence is TGTGCCAGCAGCAAATTCAGGAGACAGGGGTGGGGTGGCAATCAGCCCCAGCATTTT. The V call is TRBV21-1, the J call TRBJ1-5; the table's D gene call, TRBD1, was not cross checked with the DNA. TRBV21-1 is flagged as a pseudogene. This CDR3 has 19 amino acids.

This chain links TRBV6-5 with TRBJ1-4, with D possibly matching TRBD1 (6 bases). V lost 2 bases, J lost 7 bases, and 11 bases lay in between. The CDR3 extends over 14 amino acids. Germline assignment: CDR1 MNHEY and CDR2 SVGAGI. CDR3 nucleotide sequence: TGTGCCAGCAGTTACGGGGGGGCGGGTGAAAAACTGTTTTTT. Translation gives CASSYGGAGEKLFF.

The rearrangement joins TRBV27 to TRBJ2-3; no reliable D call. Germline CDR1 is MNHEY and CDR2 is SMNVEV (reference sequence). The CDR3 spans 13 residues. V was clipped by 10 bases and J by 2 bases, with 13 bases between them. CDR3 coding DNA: TGTGCCACTGCAGGCCCCTCCACAGATACGCAGTATTTT. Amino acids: CATAGPSTDTQYF.